The 10 T cell receptor beta chains presented below share a single source sample, sequenced in a study of T-cell memory formation after mild COVID-19. Using its own MiXCR run on the 5' RACE reads, TCRdb lists one record per CDR3 protein. The sample consists of approximately 48,000 distinct CDR3 sequences, about 7% of them appearing once. Sequencing used PBMCs or a T cell subset sorted from them (not recorded which). These receptors all come from a man aged 18 to 29 who had mild COVID-19 (a few samples of this study predate the infection). Cell type and time point are not known.

The table lists this clonotype with many counts. The CDR3 sequence: CASSLGGVQETQYF. CDR3 in DNA: TGCGCCAGCAGCTTGGGGGGGGTCCAAGAGACCCAGTACTTC. The chain carries TRBV5-1 and TRBJ2-5; TRBD2 is a possible D gene (6 bases). CDR1 and CDR2 (germline): SGHRS, YFSETQ. The CDR3 totals 14 residues. The V end was cut by 0 bases, the J end by 1 base, with 7 bases between.

V gene TRBV27 combines with J gene TRBJ2-3, with D perhaps TRBD2 (6 bases). V gave up 5 bases and J gave up 4 bases, with 13 bases separating them. CDR1 is MNHEY, CDR2 SMNVEV, per germline (reference sequence). The CDR3 runs to 14 residues. Here the CDR3 DNA reads TGTGCCAGCAGTCAAACTAGCTGGGCAGATACGCAGTATTTT. It specifies CASSQTSWADTQYF.

This clonotype was picked up many times. The chain combines TRBV20-1 with TRBJ1-4; no clear D. The CDR3 is 13 residues long. CDR1 and CDR2 (germline): DFQATT, SNEGSKA (reference sequence). V shed 0 bases and J shed 6 bases, with 8 bases lying between them. In nucleotides, the CDR3 is TGCAGTGCTAGAGACCCCTTAGATGAAAAACTGTTTTTT. It is translated as CSARDPLDEKLFF.

J is TRBJ1-1 and V is TRBV7-2, with D possibly matching TRBD1 (6 bases). V lost 5 bases and J lost 0, with 10 bases in between. The CDR3 spans 14 residues. The germline V gene has CDR1 SGHTA and CDR2 FQGNSA. CDR3 nucleotides: TGTGCCAGCAGCCCCCGGACAGTGAACACTGAAGCTTTCTTT. Protein sequence: CASSPRTVNTEAFF.

In its sample, this clonotype was seen many times. The chain links TRBV7-8 to TRBJ2-1; the match to TRBD2 covers 9 bases. Unmatched junction bases numbered 14, after V lost 6 bases and J lost 8 bases. The length of the CDR3 is 16 residues. In germline, CDR1 is SGHVS, CDR2 FQNEAQ. The CDR3 is CASSIRRGTSNDEQFF. CDR3 coding DNA: TGTGCCAGCAGTATACGTCGCGGGACTAGCAACGATGAGCAGTTCTTC. Full variable domain (outside the CDR3, taken from reference TRBV7-8 and TRBJ2-1): GAGVSQSPRYKVAKRGQDVALRCDPISGHVSLFWYQQALGQGPEFLTYFQNEAQLDKSGLPSDRFFAERPEGSVSTLKIQRTQQEDSAVYLCASSIRRGTSNDEQFFGPGTRLTVL.

This clonotype occurred a few times. The chain is built from TRBV10-3 and TRBJ2-7; TRBD1 might be the D (5 bases). The CDR3 is 11 residues long. Germline CDR1 is ENHRY and CDR2 is SYGVKD. Trimming stripped 8 bases from V and 4 bases from J, with 9 bases between. Here the CDR3 DNA reads TGTGCCATCTCCCCAGGGTACGAGCAGTACTTC. Its translation is CAISPGYEQYF.

This clonotype was seen only a few times. The chain has TRBV18 and TRBJ2-1; 9 nucleotides align to TRBD2. The CDR3 totals 15 residues. The germline CDR1 and CDR2 sequences are KGHSH and LQKENI. V lost 1 base to trimming and J lost 6 bases; unmatched junction nucleotides: 4. Written as DNA, the CDR3 is TGTGCCAGCTCACCACAGCGGGGGGCATTCAATGAGCAGTTCTTC. The encoded protein is CASSPQRGAFNEQFF.

This clonotype was counted ten times or more. The chain couples TRBV20-1 to TRBJ1-4, with unresolved D. Germline CDR1 and CDR2: DFQATT and SNEGSKA (reference sequence). Trimming removed 0 bases from V and 8 bases from J, with 13 bases in between. The CDR3 contains 14 residues. CDR3 loop: CSARDLQQGEKLFF. The DNA of the CDR3 is TGCAGTGCTAGAGATTTACAGCAAGGCGAAAAACTGTTTTTT.

This clonotype turned up a few times. This rearrangement joins TRBV20-1 to TRBJ2-3; 11 nucleotides agree with TRBD2. In germline, CDR1 is DFQATT, CDR2 SNEGSKA (reference sequence). V shed 6 bases, J shed 6 bases, and the junction held 11 bases outside the gene matches. The CDR3 extends over 15 amino acids. CDR3 bases: TGCAGTGCCGAGGGCTTAGCGGGGGGGCCTGATACGCAGTATTTT. Translation gives CSAEGLAGGPDTQYF.

This clonotype was detected a few times. The V and J genes are TRBV7-2 and TRBJ2-5; no firm D call. This CDR3 is 13 amino acids long. Trimming took 6 bases from V and 2 from J, leaving 10 bases between them. The germline gives CDR1 SGHTA, CDR2 FQGNSA. The CDR3 sequence: CASRPASQETQYF. For the CDR3, the DNA is TGTGCCAGCAGGCCGGCTTCGCAAGAGACCCAGTACTTC.